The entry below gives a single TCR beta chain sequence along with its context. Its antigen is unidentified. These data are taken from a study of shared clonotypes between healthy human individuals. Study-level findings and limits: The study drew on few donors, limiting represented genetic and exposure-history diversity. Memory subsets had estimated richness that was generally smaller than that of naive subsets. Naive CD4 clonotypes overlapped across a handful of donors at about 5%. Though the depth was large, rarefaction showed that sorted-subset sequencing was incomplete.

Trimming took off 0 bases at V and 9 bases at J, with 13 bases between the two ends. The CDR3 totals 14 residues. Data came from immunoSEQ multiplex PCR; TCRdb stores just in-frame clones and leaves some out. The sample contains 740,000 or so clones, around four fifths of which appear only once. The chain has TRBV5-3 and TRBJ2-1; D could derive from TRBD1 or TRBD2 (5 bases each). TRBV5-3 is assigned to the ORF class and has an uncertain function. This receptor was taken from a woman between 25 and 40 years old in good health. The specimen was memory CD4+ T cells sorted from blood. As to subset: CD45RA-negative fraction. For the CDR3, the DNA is TGTGCCAGAAGCTTGGGTCCCGGGGCAAGTGAGCAGTTCTTC. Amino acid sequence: CARSLGPGASEQFF.